This T cell receptor beta chain appears in the sequencing data of a study of T cell repertoires in cytomegalovirus infection. Study-wide context: Public TCR beta signatures were indicative of both CMV infection and a matching HLA type.

This clonotype was observed many times. Its antigen is not identified. In TCRdb, the reads were re-called with MiXCR into one record per CDR3 protein. In the table there are approximately 200,000 distinct CDR3 sequences, roughly 28% of which are singletons. This CDR3 spans 13 amino acids. Germline CDR1 is SGHDT and CDR2 is YYEEEE. V was cut by 4 bases and J by 7 bases, with 12 bases left in between. Regarding the study as a whole: Carriers of CMV plus the relevant HLA were identified by cumulative public TCR beta family frequency. Predominance within the ex vivo response was attributable to HLA-C-restricted CMV-specific TCR beta clonotypes.

The sequence came from a human donor in good health (CMV status not recorded). Some clones in this sample may be carry-over from other donors' samples. The rearrangement links TRBV5-6 to TRBJ2-4; tentatively, D is TRBD1 (6 bases). The source material was PBMCs. The CDR3: CASSVGTLNIQYF. The CDR3 nucleotides read TGTGCCAGCAGCGTCGGGACATTGAACATTCAGTACTTC.